Sequencing of this TCR beta chain was carried out in a study of OX40 agonist ivuxolimab in advanced cancers. This clone was counted a single time. Assay used: immunoSEQ multiplex PCR; TCRdb lists only in-frame clones, some missing. The repertoire holds about 130,000 clones, with approximately 94% as singletons. This sample comprised CD4+ or CD8+ T cells sorted from blood, obtained in a trial of the OX40 agonist ivuxolimab. The sequence was obtained from an adult with an advanced solid tumor such as melanoma, head and neck, liver or kidney cancer.

The CDR3, as DNA: TGTGCCAGCAGCTGGGGGGGCACTGAAGCTTTCTTT. This codes for CASSWGGTEAFF. The chain couples TRBV6-5 to TRBJ1-1; tentative D call: TRBD1 (5 bases). Trimming pared 6 bases from V and 4 bases from J, leaving 9 bases between. From germline, CDR1 is MNHEY and CDR2 SVGAGI. CDR3 length equals 12 residues.